This entry is about one TCR beta chain. The CDR3 sequence is 13 residues long. Germline-derived CDR1 and CDR2 are MNHEY and SMNVEV (reference sequence). The V and J ends lost 5 bases and 4 bases respectively, with 8 bases between them. This sample is part of a study of blood T cell repertoires in COVID-19. About the research overall: Both acute and convalescent COVID-19 samples were obtained from the United States, Italy and Spain. T cells, B-cell-depleted T cells, or PBMCs provided the cDNA or gDNA that served as material.

How the authors handled the data: Reference gene primer amplification in the assay estimated nucleated cell counts. TCRdb's table, derived via immunoSEQ multiplex PCR, lists solely in-frame clones and lacks some. V, J and clone size are those of that table, while D and trimming were read from the DNA. The sample shows about 50,000 clones, roughly 90% of them seen only once. The V and J genes are TRBV27 and TRBJ2-2; no reliable D call. This TCR derives from a human donor in a cohort sampled during active COVID-19. Sequencing used peripheral blood. The CDR3 region is CASSRSGTGELFF. As DNA, the CDR3 is TGTGCCAGCAGTCGGTCGGGCACCGGGGAGCTGTTTTTT.